One T cell receptor beta chain is described in this entry. Looked up from germline, CDR1 is SGHRS and CDR2 is YFSETQ. The CDR3 contains 13 residues. With 0 bases removed from V and 2 bases from J, the gap between germline ends came to 5 bases. The data were obtained in a study of control samples from healthy donors and cancer patients. Profiled with immunoSEQ multiplex PCR; TCRdb holds only in-frame clones, not every one. The table includes around 94,000 clones, about 91% detected once. The chain has TRBV5-1 and TRBJ2-5; D unresolved. The receptor comes from a young woman in good health. What was sequenced was blood. CDR3: CASSLGLQETQYF. The CDR3, as DNA: TGCGCCAGCAGCTTGGGGCTACAAGAGACCCAGTACTTC.